Listed here are 17 T cell receptor beta chains from one sample, sequenced in a study of neoadjuvant anti-PD-1 for oral cavity cancer. The table came from immunoSEQ multiplex PCR; TCRdb's copy has only in-frame clones and leaves some out. The repertoire holds more than 25,000 clones, with around four fifths as singletons. This sample's time point: after neoadjuvant nivolumab, at surgical resection. Here the sequenced sample was PBMCs, taken after nivolumab (anti-PD-1) treatment. These receptors came from a person aged 35-79 years with oral cavity squamous cell carcinoma.

The chain uses TRBV9 and TRBJ1-3; no firm D call. The germline V gene has CDR1 SGDLS and CDR2 YYNGEE. This CDR3 region has 15 residues. Trimming took off 5 bases at V and 1 base at J, with 13 bases between the two ends. For the CDR3, the DNA is TGTGCCAGCAGTGACCGGGAGAAATCTGGAAACACCATATATTTT. This codes for CASSDREKSGNTIYF.

Of note for this clone: At one of its ends the junction is not consistent with the germline gene, which may arise from a read error. Additional DNA sequences in this sample encode the identical CDR3. The genes are TRBV6-1 and TRBJ2-7, with a weak D call TRBD1 (6 bases). Germline V CDR1 and CDR2: MNHNS, SASEGT. The CDR3 is 14 residues long. CDR3 protein: CASSSGTTTYEQYF. CDR3 DNA: TGTGCCAGCAGTTCCGGGACAACCACCTACGAGCAATACTTC.

V gene TRBV4-3 combines with J gene TRBJ1-3, with 8 bases that match TRBD1. V dropped 4 bases and J dropped 2; count of bases not matched to a gene: 7. The CDR3 runs to 16 residues. Per the germline V gene, CDR1 is LGHNA and CDR2 is YSLEER. The CDR3 DNA follows: TGCGCCAGCAGCCCCGGACAGGGAAGGCCTGGAAACACCATATATTTT. This sequence encodes CASSPGQGRPGNTIYF.

This clone showed up just a few times. V is TRBV2 and J is TRBJ1-4; 7 bases fit TRBD1. Trimming cost V 8 bases and J 3 bases; bases outside gene matches: 9. Germline V gives CDR1 SNHLY, CDR2 FYNNEI. CDR3 size: 15 residues. The CDR3 DNA sequence: TGTGCCAGCCACAGGGGCGGAAGGGCTAATGAAAAACTGTTTTTT. Encoded protein: CASHRGGRANEKLFF.

Only a few counts were recorded for this clone. The chain has TRBV7-6 and TRBJ1-3, with 7 bases that match TRBD1. The germline CDR1 and CDR2 sequences are SGHVS and FNYEAQ. Trimming took 1 base from V and 4 from J; bases not matched to a gene: 16. This CDR3 spans 19 amino acids. CDR3 bases: TGTGCCAGCAGCTTAGAGGGGGCTGCGGGGGCCTCGGGAGGAAACACCATATATTTT. Translating it yields CASSLEGAAGASGGNTIYF.

The DNA of the CDR3 is TGTGCCAGCAGCGTAGAGGGACACACCAGAACTGAAGCTTTCTTT. Translation: CASSVEGHTRTEAFF. V usage is TRBV9 and J usage is TRBJ1-1, with a tentative D call TRBD1 (6 bases). V lost 0 bases and J 5 bases, leaving 14 bases between the germline ends. Germline assignment: CDR1 SGDLS and CDR2 YYNGEE. The CDR3 loop spans 15 amino acids. The full variable domain, completed using reference TRBV9 and TRBJ1-1, is DSGVTQTPKHLITATGQRVTLRCSPRSGDLSVYWYQQSLDQGLQFLIQYYNGEERAKGNILERFSAQQFPDLHSELNLSSLELGDSALYFCASSVEGHTRTEAFFGQGTRLTVV.

The V call is TRBV7-8, the J call TRBJ1-4; 9 positions match TRBD1. Germline lookup yields CDR1 SGHVS and CDR2 FQNEAQ. The CDR3 length is 16 residues. J was trimmed by 8 bases and V by 3 bases; bases with no gene match: 10. CDR3 residues: CASSFSSGTGREKLFF. CDR3 bases: TGTGCCAGCAGCTTCTCCTCCGGGACAGGGAGAGAAAAACTGTTTTTT.

The chain links TRBV6-4 to TRBJ2-1; TRBD2 agrees at 7 bases. Trimming at V came to 8 bases and at J to 0 bases, leaving 10 bases not matched to a gene. The CDR3 loop spans 16 amino acids. Germline lookup yields CDR1 MRHNA and CDR2 SNTAGT. This CDR3 is CASPLAGLSSYNEQFF. CDR3 bases: TGTGCCAGCCCCCTCGCGGGACTAAGCTCCTACAATGAGCAGTTCTTC.

The chain couples TRBV7-9 to TRBJ1-5, with D maybe TRBD1 (5 bases). Germline V gene sequence: CDR1 SEHNR, CDR2 FQNEAQ (reference sequence). CDR3 length equals 15 residues. V gave up 5 bases and J gave up 0 bases, with 11 bases separating them. The CDR3 DNA reads TGTGCCAGCAGCCCCGGGGGGAGTAGCAATCAGCCCCAGCATTTT. It is translated as CASSPGGSSNQPQHF. The full variable domain, rest sourced from reference TRBV7-9 and TRBJ1-5, is DTGVSQNPRHKITKRGQNVTFRCDPISEHNRLYWYRQTLGQGPEFLTYFQNEAQLEKSRLLSDRFSAERPKGSFSTLEIQRTEQGDSAMYLCASSPGGSSNQPQHFGDGTRLSIL.

The chain is built from TRBV19 and TRBJ2-2; D is perhaps TRBD1 (5 bases). CDR1 is LNHDA and CDR2 is SQIVND in the germline V gene (reference sequence). The V end lost 5 bases, the J end lost 3 bases, and 13 bases lay between the germline ends. This CDR3 spans 15 amino acids. The CDR3 DNA sequence: TGTGCCAGTAGTGCCCTGGGGCGGCACACCGGGGAGCTGTTTTTT. Its protein product is CASSALGRHTGELFF.

The rearrangement links TRBV27 to TRBJ1-2; TRBD1 agrees at 9 bases. The CDR3 is 12 residues long. V trimming: 4 bases; J trimming: 9 bases; junction bases outside the gene matches: 3. Looked up from germline, CDR1 is MNHEY and CDR2 is SMNVEV (reference sequence). CDR3 DNA sequence: TGTGCCAGCAGTTACAGGGGGCTGAGCTACACCTTC. Translating gives CASSYRGLSYTF.

The genes are TRBV7-2 and TRBJ2-3; 7 nucleotides agree with TRBD2. In germline, CDR1 is SGHTA, CDR2 FQGNSA. This CDR3 region has 14 residues. The trim removed 6 bases at V and 0 bases at J, leaving 3 bases unmatched. In nucleotides, the CDR3 is TGTGCCAGCAGTTCACTAGCGAGCACAGATACGCAGTATTTT. Encoded protein: CASSSLASTDTQYF.

The genes are TRBV5-5 and TRBJ2-7, with D perhaps TRBD1 (6 bases). Trimming shortened V by 6 bases and J by 0 bases, and 10 bases separated the two germline ends. CDR1 is SGHKS, CDR2 YYEKEE, per germline (reference sequence). The CDR3 contains 13 residues. CDR3 loop: CASNRDNSYEQYF. CDR3 DNA: TGTGCCAGCAACCGGGACAACTCCTACGAGCAGTACTTC.

V is TRBV7-2 and J is TRBJ2-7, with 10 bases lining up with TRBD1. Looked up from germline, CDR1 is SGHTA and CDR2 is FQGNSA. The CDR3 has 14 amino acids. The trim removed 5 bases at V and 3 bases at J, leaving 4 bases unmatched. In DNA form, the CDR3 reads TGTGCCAGCAGCCACAGGACAGGGGGCTACGAGCAGTACTTC. It encodes CASSHRTGGYEQYF.

The chain links TRBV9 to TRBJ2-1, with D perhaps matching TRBD1 (5 bases). The germline gives CDR1 SGDLS, CDR2 YYNGEE. The germline V and J ends were trimmed by 0 bases and 0 bases, with 7 bases remaining between them. This CDR3 is built from 15 residues. The CDR3 DNA is TGTGCCAGCAGCGTAGGACAGCTCTCCTACAATGAGCAGTTCTTC. Amino acids: CASSVGQLSYNEQFF.

The chain uses TRBV6-6 and TRBJ1-5; 8 bases line up with TRBD1. This CDR3 region has 14 residues. V shed 8 bases and J 6 bases; nucleotides not matched to a gene: 9. Germline V gene data show CDR1 as MNHNY and CDR2 as SVGAGI (reference sequence). The CDR3 loop is CASFATGVGQPQHF. The CDR3 DNA is TGTGCCAGCTTCGCGACAGGGGTCGGTCAGCCCCAGCATTTT.

This chain connects TRBV5-4 to TRBJ2-2, with TRBD2 matching 8 bases. The CDR3 extends over 18 amino acids. From germline, CDR1 is SGHNT and CDR2 YYREEE (reference sequence). V dropped 1 base and J dropped 3; count of bases not matched to a gene: 11. CDR3 DNA sequence: TGTGCCAGCAGCTTGAAATTGCGGGGGGAAACTTACACCGGGGAGCTGTTTTTT. It yields the protein CASSLKLRGETYTGELFF.